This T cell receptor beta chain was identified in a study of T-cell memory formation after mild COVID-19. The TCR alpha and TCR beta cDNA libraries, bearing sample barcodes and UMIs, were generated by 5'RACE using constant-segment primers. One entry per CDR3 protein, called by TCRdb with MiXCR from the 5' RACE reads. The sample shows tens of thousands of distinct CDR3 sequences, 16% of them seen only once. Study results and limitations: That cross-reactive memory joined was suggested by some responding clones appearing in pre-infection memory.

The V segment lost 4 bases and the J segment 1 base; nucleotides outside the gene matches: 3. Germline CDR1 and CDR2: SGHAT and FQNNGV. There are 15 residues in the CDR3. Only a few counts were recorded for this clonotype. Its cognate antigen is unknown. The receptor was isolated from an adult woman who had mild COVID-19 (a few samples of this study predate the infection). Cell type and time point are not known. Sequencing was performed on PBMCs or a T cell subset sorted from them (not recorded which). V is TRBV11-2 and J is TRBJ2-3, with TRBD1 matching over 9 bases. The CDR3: CASSYRGRGTDTQYF. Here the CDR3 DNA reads TGTGCCAGCAGCTACAGGGGGCGGGGCACAGATACGCAGTATTTT. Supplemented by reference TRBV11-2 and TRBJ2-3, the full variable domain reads EAGVAQSPRYKIIEKRQSVAFWCNPISGHATLYWYQQILGQGPKLLIQFQNNGVVDDSQLPKDRFSAERLKGVDSTLKIQPAKLEDSAVYLCASSYRGRGTDTQYFGPGTRLTVL.